This T cell receptor beta chain was obtained from a study of identical twins. TCRdb fed the 5' RACE reads into MiXCR, producing one record per CDR3 protein. In the table there are fewer than 650,000 distinct CDR3 sequences, just under 10% of which are singletons. V lost 6 bases, J lost 2 bases, and 12 bases stayed unmatched. Germline V CDR1 and CDR2: SQVTM, ANQGSEA. This CDR3 region has 16 residues. Study-wide points: Abundant cord blood beta clonotypes carried fewer insertions; memory repertoires showed none. In zero-insertion analyses, partial confounding could arise from invariant MAIT and iNKT cells.

Notes on this clonotype: As yet, its antigen is unknown.

This sample was shared with a second study, whose subject was yellow fever vaccine responses in identical twins.

The sequence was obtained from a woman under 30 in good health. The material sequenced was PBMCs. This chain joins TRBV29-1 and TRBJ2-5, with TRBD2 matching 10 bases. This CDR3 reads CSVSPGPSGSQETQYF. DNA for the CDR3: TGCAGCGTCTCACCCGGGCCTAGCGGGAGTCAAGAGACCCAGTACTTC.